This T cell receptor (beta chain) was captured in a study of CD8 T cells in ankylosing spondylitis (dated by TCRdb to 2016 to 2017). With regard to the full study: The study profiled T cell receptor beta repertoires in healthy donors and ankylosing spondylitis patients to find disease-linked TCR variants. The full study cohort was made up of 25 ankylosing spondylitis patients and approximately 100 healthy donors. Peripheral blood was sampled, and synovial fluid was also collected from ankylosing spondylitis patients.

Instrument on record: Illumina HiSeq 2500. Quantitative 5'-RACE with molecular barcodes was the method used to prepare the TCR beta libraries. In the paper's pipeline: Disease-linked TCR variants were identified with a new computational method built on a probabilistic model of VDJ rearrangement. TCRdb's own reprocessing of the public reads used fastp at Q25 and MiXCR and kept productive beta chains. Rows with one shared CDR3 protein collapse into an entry with the most common genes and DNA. TCRdb's processing, not the authors', yielded these V and J calls. This sample gives 250,000 to 350,000 distinct CDR3 sequences in total; roughly 20% of them show up just once. The ten top clones hold about 4% of the sample. Remarks on this clonotype: Its antigen target is currently unknown. The record has no base qualities; no much larger clone is one base away.

Germline trimming: 5 bases from V, 7 bases from J; junction bases outside gene matches: 14. Including the terminal cysteine and phenylalanine, the CDR3 comprises 16 residues. CDR3 DNA only is kept here, 48 bases in frame from base 1. The germline V gene encodes CDR1 LGHNT and CDR2 FRNRAP. The research as a whole found: In peripheral blood, the disease-linked clones were found at relatively low frequencies and had a CD8+ phenotype. According to the report, matched synovial fluid samples from ankylosing spondylitis patients were significantly enriched for the disease-linked clones. Some motif variants had previously been reported in the synovial fluid and blood of reactive arthritis patients, which suggests shared mechanisms of disease initiation. A TCR beta motif made up of eight or nine highly homologous amino acid variants appeared to be characteristic of blood from ankylosing spondylitis patients.

Sequencing was carried out using blood, either unsorted or a sorted T cell fraction (not recorded which). The source is a female donor with ankylosing spondylitis or in good health (not recorded which). The chain is made from TRBV12-5 and TRBJ2-1, with TRBD2 identical over 7 junction bases. The CDR3 region reads CASGPDPGWGGNEQFF. The nucleotides are TGTGCTAGTGGTCCCGATCCAGGGTGGGGAGGGAATGAGCAGTTCTTC.